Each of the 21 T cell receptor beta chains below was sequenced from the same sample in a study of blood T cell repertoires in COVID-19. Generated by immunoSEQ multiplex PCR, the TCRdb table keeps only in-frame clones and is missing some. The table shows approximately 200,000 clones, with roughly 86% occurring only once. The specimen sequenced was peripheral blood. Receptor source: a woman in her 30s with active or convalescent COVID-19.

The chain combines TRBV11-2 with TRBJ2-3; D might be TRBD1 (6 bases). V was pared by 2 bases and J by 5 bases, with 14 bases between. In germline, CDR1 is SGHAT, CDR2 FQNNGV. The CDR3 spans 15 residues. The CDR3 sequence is CASSLNRALGDTQYF. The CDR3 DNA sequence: TGTGCCAGCAGCTTAAACAGGGCTTTGGGAGATACGCAGTATTTT.

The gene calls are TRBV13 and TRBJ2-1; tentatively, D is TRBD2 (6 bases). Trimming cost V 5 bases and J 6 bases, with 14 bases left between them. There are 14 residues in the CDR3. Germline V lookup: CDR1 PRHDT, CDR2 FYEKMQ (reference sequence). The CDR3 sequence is CASSGRIRPNEQFF. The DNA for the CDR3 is TGTGCCAGCAGCGGGAGGATCAGACCCAATGAGCAGTTCTTC.

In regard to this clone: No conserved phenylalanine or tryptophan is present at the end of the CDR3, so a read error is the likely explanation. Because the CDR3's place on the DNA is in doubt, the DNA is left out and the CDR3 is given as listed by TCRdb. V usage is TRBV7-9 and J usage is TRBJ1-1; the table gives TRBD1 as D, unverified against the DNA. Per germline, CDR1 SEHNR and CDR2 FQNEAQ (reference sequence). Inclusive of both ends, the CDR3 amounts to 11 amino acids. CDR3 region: CASSPAVDRET.

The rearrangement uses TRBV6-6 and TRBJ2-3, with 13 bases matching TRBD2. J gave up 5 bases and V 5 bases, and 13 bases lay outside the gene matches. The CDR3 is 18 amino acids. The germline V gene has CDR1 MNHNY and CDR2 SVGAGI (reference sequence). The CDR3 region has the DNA TGTGCCAGCAGTAGATCAGGACTAGCGGGGGCCCGCCTAGATACGCAGTATTTT. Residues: CASSRSGLAGARLDTQYF.

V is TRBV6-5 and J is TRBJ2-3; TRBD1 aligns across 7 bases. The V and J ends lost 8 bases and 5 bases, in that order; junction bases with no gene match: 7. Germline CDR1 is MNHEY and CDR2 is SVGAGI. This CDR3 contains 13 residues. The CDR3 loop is CASRPQGRDTQYF. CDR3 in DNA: TGTGCCAGCCGCCCACAGGGGCGAGATACGCAGTATTTT.

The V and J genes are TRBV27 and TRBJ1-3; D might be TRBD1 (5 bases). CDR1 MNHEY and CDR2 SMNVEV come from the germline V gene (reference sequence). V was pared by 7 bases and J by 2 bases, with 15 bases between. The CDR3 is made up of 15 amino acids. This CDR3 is CASKGNPGTGNTIYF. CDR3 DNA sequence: TGTGCCAGCAAGGGGAACCCAGGGACTGGAAACACCATATATTTT.

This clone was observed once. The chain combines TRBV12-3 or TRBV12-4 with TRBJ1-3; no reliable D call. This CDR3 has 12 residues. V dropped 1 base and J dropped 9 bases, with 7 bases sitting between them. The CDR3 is CASSLGGSTIYF. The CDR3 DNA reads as TGTGCCAGCAGTTTAGGAGGGAGCACCATATATTTT.

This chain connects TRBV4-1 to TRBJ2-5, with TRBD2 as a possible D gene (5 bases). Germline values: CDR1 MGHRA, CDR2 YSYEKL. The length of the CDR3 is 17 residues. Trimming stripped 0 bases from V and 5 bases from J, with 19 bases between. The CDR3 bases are TGCGCCAGCAGCCAAGACCCGAACCGACTGGGAGCGGAGACCCAGTACTTC. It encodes CASSQDPNRLGAETQYF.

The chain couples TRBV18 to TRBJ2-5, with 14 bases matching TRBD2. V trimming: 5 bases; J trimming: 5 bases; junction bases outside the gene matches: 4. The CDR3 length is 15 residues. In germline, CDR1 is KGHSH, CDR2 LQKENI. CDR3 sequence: CASSMGLAGVETQYF. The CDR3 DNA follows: TGTGCCAGCTCAATGGGACTAGCGGGAGTGGAGACCCAGTACTTC. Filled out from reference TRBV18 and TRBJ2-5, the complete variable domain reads NAGVMQNPRHLVRRRGQEARLRCSPMKGHSHVYWYRQLPEEGLKFMVYLQKENIIDESGMPKERFSAEFPKEGPSILRIQQVVRGDSAAYFCASSMGLAGVETQYFGPGTRLLVL.

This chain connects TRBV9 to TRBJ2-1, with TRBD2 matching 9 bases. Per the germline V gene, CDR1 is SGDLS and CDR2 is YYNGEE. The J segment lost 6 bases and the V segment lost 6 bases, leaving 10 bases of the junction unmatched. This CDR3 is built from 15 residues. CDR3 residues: CASTNSGSPSNEQFF. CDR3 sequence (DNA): TGTGCCAGCACAAATAGCGGGAGTCCTTCCAATGAGCAGTTCTTC.

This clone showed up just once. CDR3 region: CASSIWGGHTEAFF. The CDR3 DNA sequence: TGTGCCAGTAGTATTTGGGGGGGGCACACTGAAGCTTTCTTT. The chain joins TRBV19 to TRBJ1-1, with a possible D match to TRBD1 (6 bases). The CDR3 has 14 residues. Germline V gene data show CDR1 as LNHDA and CDR2 as SQIVND (reference sequence). V was pared by 3 bases and J by 3 bases, with 11 bases between.

In DNA form, the CDR3 reads TGTGCCACTACAGGGGGTAGCAATCAGCCCCAGCATTTT. Its translation is CATTGGSNQPQHF. The chain uses TRBV24-1 and TRBJ1-5, with 8 bases that match TRBD1. The V gene end was trimmed by 10 bases and the J gene end by 0 bases; junction bases not matched to a gene: 1. CDR3 size: 13 residues. The germline CDR1 and CDR2 sequences are KGHDR and SFDVKD.

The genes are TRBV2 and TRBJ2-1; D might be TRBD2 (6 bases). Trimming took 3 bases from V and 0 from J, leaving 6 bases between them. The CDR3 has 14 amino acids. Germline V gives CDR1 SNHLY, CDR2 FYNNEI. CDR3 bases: TGTGCCAGCAGTGAGACTAGCTCCTACAATGAGCAGTTCTTC. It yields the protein CASSETSSYNEQFF.

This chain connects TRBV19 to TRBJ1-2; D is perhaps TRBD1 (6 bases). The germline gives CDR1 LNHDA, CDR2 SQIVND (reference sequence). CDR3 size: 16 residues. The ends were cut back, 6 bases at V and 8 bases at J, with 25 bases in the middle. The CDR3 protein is CASRRTDQGRSEGYTF. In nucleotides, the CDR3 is TGTGCCAGTAGAAGGACTGATCAGGGGAGATCCGAGGGCTACACCTTC.

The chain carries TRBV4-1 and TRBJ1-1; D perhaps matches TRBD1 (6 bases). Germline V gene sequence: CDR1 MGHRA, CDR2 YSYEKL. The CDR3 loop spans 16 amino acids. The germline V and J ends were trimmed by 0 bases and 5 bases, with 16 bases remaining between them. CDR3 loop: CASSQDREGEQTEAFF. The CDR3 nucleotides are TGCGCCAGCAGCCAAGATCGTGAGGGGGAACAAACTGAAGCTTTCTTT.

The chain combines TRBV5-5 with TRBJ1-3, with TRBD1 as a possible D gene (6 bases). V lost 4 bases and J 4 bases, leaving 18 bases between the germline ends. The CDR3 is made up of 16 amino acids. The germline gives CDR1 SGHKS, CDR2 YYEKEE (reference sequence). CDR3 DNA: TGTGCCAGCAGCCCCGATCGGGGGGCCCACGGAAACACCATATATTTT. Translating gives CASSPDRGAHGNTIYF.

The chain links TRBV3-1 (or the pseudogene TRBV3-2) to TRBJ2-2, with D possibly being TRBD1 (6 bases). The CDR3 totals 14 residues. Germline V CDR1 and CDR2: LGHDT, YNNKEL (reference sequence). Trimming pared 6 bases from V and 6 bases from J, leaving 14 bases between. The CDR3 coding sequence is TGTGCCAGCAGTCTCCAGGGGCGCCCCGGGGAGCTGTTTTTT. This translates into CASSLQGRPGELFF.

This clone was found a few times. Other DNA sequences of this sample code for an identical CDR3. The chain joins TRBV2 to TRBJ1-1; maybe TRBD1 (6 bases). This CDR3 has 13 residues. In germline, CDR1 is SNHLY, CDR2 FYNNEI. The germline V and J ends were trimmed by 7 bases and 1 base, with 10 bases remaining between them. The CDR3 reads CASTKGENTEAFF. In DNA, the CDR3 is TGTGCCAGCACGAAGGGGGAGAACACTGAAGCTTTCTTT.

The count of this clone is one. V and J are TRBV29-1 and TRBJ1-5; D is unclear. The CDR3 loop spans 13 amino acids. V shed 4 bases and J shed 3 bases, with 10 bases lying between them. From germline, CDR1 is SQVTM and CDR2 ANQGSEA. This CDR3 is CSVAQALNQPQHF. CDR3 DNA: TGCAGCGTTGCCCAGGCCCTCAATCAGCCCCAGCATTTT.

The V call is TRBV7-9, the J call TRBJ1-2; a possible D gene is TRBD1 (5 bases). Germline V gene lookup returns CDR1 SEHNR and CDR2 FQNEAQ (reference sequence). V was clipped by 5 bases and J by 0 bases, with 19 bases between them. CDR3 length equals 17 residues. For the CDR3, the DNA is TGTGCCAGCAGCCCCCGGACCCAGGAGGGGCCTAACTATGGCTACACCTTC. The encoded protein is CASSPRTQEGPNYGYTF. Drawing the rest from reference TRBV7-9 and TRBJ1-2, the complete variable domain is DTGVSQNPRHKITKRGQNVTFRCDPISEHNRLYWYRQTLGQGPEFLTYFQNEAQLEKSRLLSDRFSAERPKGSFSTLEIQRTEQGDSAMYLCASSPRTQEGPNYGYTFGSGTRLTVV.

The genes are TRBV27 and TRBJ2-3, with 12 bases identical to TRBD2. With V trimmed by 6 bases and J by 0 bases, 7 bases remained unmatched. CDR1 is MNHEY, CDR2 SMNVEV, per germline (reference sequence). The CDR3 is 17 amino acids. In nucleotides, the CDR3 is TGTGCCAGCAGCCCACTAGCGGGAGGTACTAGCACAGATACGCAGTATTTT. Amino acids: CASSPLAGGTSTDTQYF.